The source of this TCR beta chain is a study of resident and recirculating memory T cells in vitiligo. V lost 4 bases, J lost 6 bases, and 5 bases stayed unmatched. This CDR3 has 12 amino acids. Germline CDR1 is SQVTM and CDR2 is ANQGSEA. Assay: immunoSEQ multiplex PCR; the TCRdb copy retains only in-frame clones and omits some. The profile shows tens of thousands of clones, just over 90% of them singletons. This clonotype was sampled from a male donor with vitiligo. The chain recombines TRBV29-1 with TRBJ1-2; 7 bases match TRBD1. Sequencing was carried out using blood. The CDR3 nucleotides are TGCAGCGTTGGGCAGACAGGGAATGGCTACACCTTC. Protein product: CSVGQTGNGYTF.